A single T cell receptor (beta chain) is shown here with its context. Its matching antigen is unknown. Researchers ran the PCR with 60 Vbeta and 13 Jbeta primers. Measured with immunoSEQ multiplex PCR; TCRdb has only the in-frame clones, and not every one. This sample's table has about 53,000 clones. The CDR3 has 17 amino acids. Unmatched junction bases numbered 4, after V lost 1 base and J lost 4 bases. Germline V gives CDR1 LNHDA, CDR2 SQIVND (reference sequence). The data stem from a study of cytomegalovirus exposure and HLA in healthy donors. Findings of the study overall: Rare sequences made up most TCRs, while some public TCRs were found in many donors. V segments that were indistinguishable, TRBV6-2 and TRBV6-3 among them, were omitted from analysis.

The J gene is TRBJ2-1, the V gene TRBV19; 13 nucleotides match TRBD2. The source is a woman between 18 and 30 years old in good health and CMV-seronegative. The sequenced sample consisted of PBMCs. The CDR3 loop reads CASSIAGLAGAYNEQFF. CDR3 bases: TGTGCCAGTAGTATAGCAGGACTAGCGGGGGCATACAATGAGCAGTTCTTC.